This T cell receptor (beta chain) was found in a study of identical twins. Study results and caveats: Where beta out-of-frame sequences were concerned, excess twin sharing was weaker. Cross-sectional statistical analysis, not tracking of the same donors, underpinned the conclusions. The abundant beta clonotypes from cord blood had fewer insertions, and memory repertoires had none of this.

The cDNA had a unique molecular identifier and a template-switch universal primer site. TCRdb re-called the 5' RACE reads through MiXCR, storing one row per CDR3 protein. Found here are around 1.7 million distinct CDR3 sequences, under 35% of them singletons; the top ten hold around 0.3%. This clonotype was seen more than once but under ten times. Its antigen is currently unknown. J lost 0 bases, V lost 0 bases, and 4 bases had no gene match. CDR3 length equals 17 residues. The germline gives CDR1 SGHVS, CDR2 FNYEAQ. The specimen was cord blood. J is TRBJ2-1 and V is TRBV7-6; 8 nucleotides match TRBD1. The receptor comes from a newborn girl in good health. The CDR3 loop reads CASSLAPGTGSYNEQFF. CDR3 nucleotide sequence: TGTGCCAGCAGCTTAGCGCCCGGGACAGGCTCCTACAATGAGCAGTTCTTC.